One and the same sample provided the 12 T cell receptor beta chains below, sequenced in a study of blood T cell repertoires in COVID-19. Generated by immunoSEQ multiplex PCR, the TCRdb table keeps only in-frame clones and is missing some. The sample carries approximately 220,000 clones, under 90% recorded once. Sequencing was performed on PBMCs or T cells enriched from blood (not recorded which). The receptor source for this set is a middle-aged woman who had been exposed to COVID-19.

The rearrangement joins TRBV24-1 to TRBJ2-1, with unresolved D. Germline values: CDR1 KGHDR, CDR2 SFDVKD. The CDR3 runs 14 residues. V shed 5 bases and J shed 8 bases, with 15 bases lying between them. The CDR3 coding sequence is TGTGCCACCAGTGGGGCTCAACGGTTCGATGAGCAGTTCTTC. Residues: CATSGAQRFDEQFF.

This clone has a handful of counts. V and J are TRBV18 and TRBJ1-5; D perhaps matches TRBD1 (6 bases). In germline, CDR1 is KGHSH, CDR2 LQKENI. V was trimmed by 2 bases and J by 6 bases, leaving 11 bases between them. CDR3 length equals 14 residues. The DNA of the CDR3 is TGTGCCAGCTCACCAGTAACAGGGAGTCAGCCCCAGCATTTT. Its translation: CASSPVTGSQPQHF.

This clone was counted once. This chain connects TRBV28 to TRBJ1-1, with a possible D match to TRBD1 (5 bases). This CDR3 spans 15 amino acids. V was trimmed by 7 bases and J by 10 bases, leaving 25 bases between them. Germline V gives CDR1 MDHEN, CDR2 SYDVKM. In DNA, the CDR3 is TGTGCCAGCACCACGTTCGGACAATCGGCGGTGAGAGCTTTCTTT. Amino acid sequence: CASTTFGQSAVRAFF.

The chain employs TRBV28 and TRBJ2-2, with TRBD2 matching over 7 bases. The CDR3 covers 14 residues. The germline CDR1 and CDR2 sequences are MDHEN and SYDVKM. V was pared by 6 bases and J by 2 bases, with 3 bases of the junction left unmatched. Here the CDR3 DNA reads TGTGCCAGCAGCCTAGCGGTTAACACCGGGGAGCTGTTTTTT. It yields the protein CASSLAVNTGELFF.

CDR3 DNA: TGTGCCAGCAGCTTAGCGAGGGCGGGCTATGGCTACACCTTC. The encoded protein is CASSLARAGYGYTF. The J gene is TRBJ1-2, the V gene TRBV7-2; the D is unclear. Germline V gene lookup returns CDR1 SGHTA and CDR2 FQGNSA. The germline V and J ends were trimmed by 0 bases and 4 bases, with 9 bases remaining between them. The CDR3 consists of 14 residues.

This rearrangement joins TRBV30 to TRBJ1-2, with 10 bases matching TRBD1. The ends lost 2 bases at V and 7 bases at J; junction bases unmatched: 10. The length of the CDR3 is 15 residues. From germline, CDR1 is GTSNPN and CDR2 SVGIG (reference sequence). CDR3 sequence reads: CAWSHGTGQGFGYTF. DNA for the CDR3: TGTGCCTGGAGTCATGGGACGGGACAGGGGTTTGGCTACACCTTC.

The chain joins TRBV6-5 to TRBJ1-2; 8 bases align to TRBD1. The CDR3 spans 14 residues. Germline V CDR1 and CDR2: MNHEY, SVGAGI. The ends lost 5 bases at V and 4 bases at J; junction bases unmatched: 6. The CDR3 DNA reads TGTGCCAGCAGTAACCGACAGGGGCCCTATGGCTACACCTTC. Protein: CASSNRQGPYGYTF.

The chain joins TRBV5-1 to TRBJ1-3, with TRBD1 as a possible D gene (5 bases). In germline, CDR1 is SGHRS, CDR2 YFSETQ. The CDR3 spans 15 residues. Trimming shortened V by 2 bases and J by 2 bases, and 11 bases separated the two germline ends. Here the CDR3 DNA reads TGCGCCAGCAGCTTCGACATGGACACTGGAAACACCATATATTTT. It specifies CASSFDMDTGNTIYF.

The chain recombines TRBV4-2 with TRBJ1-4; 9 positions agree with TRBD1. The J segment lost 8 bases and the V segment lost 0 bases, leaving 7 bases of the junction unmatched. Per germline, CDR1 LGHNA and CDR2 YNFKEQ. The CDR3 runs 16 residues. This CDR3 reads CASSQDSGQGSEKLFF. The CDR3 region has the DNA TGTGCCAGCAGCCAAGATTCGGGACAGGGCTCAGAAAAACTGTTTTTT.

The V gene is TRBV7-2, the J gene TRBJ1-1; D is unclear. The CDR3 is 15 residues long. Per the germline V gene, CDR1 is SGHTA and CDR2 is FQGNSA. The ends were cut back, 0 bases at V and 5 bases at J, with 13 bases in the middle. CDR3 nucleotides: TGTGCCAGCAGCTTAGCGCCATCCGCGGGGACTGAAGCTTTCTTT. It yields the protein CASSLAPSAGTEAFF.

The genes are TRBV3-1 (or the pseudogene TRBV3-2) and TRBJ1-2, with 10 bases aligning to TRBD1. The V and J ends lost 5 bases and 4 bases, in that order; junction bases with no gene match: 10. From germline, CDR1 is LGHDT and CDR2 YNNKEL (reference sequence). CDR3 length: 16 amino acids. The DNA for the CDR3 is TGTGCCAGCAGCTGGGGGACAGGGGATTCGGGCTATGGCTACACCTTC. It is translated as CASSWGTGDSGYGYTF.

The rearrangement uses TRBV19 and TRBJ1-2; D is unclear. The CDR3 runs to 14 residues. The V gene lost 3 bases and the J gene lost 3 bases, with 11 bases spanning the gap. Germline V gives CDR1 LNHDA, CDR2 SQIVND (reference sequence). CDR3 sequence reads: CASSIISEDYGYTF. The CDR3, as DNA: TGTGCCAGTAGTATTATTTCGGAGGACTATGGCTACACCTTC.